The 26 T cell receptor beta chains in this list originate from one sample, sequenced in a study of human T cells and chemical hapten exposure. TCRdb recomputed calls from the RACE reads with MiXCR, one row per CDR3 protein. Of over 50,000 distinct CDR3 sequences detected, 9.6% appear once; the ten largest clones hold 9.5% to 10%. Time point in this sample: pre-sensitization, week 0. Treatment here: therapeutic diphenylcyclopropenone sensitization with weekly scalp DPC. Unseparated into fractions, whole blood served as the source from which total RNA was extracted. The sequences come from whole blood, collected in connection with sensitization to the hapten diphenylcyclopropenone (DPC). These receptors all come from a woman aged 25 to 45 with alopecia areata. Some clones in this sample may be carry-over from other donors' samples.

This clonotype was found many times. The rearrangement uses TRBV13 and TRBJ1-1; TRBD1 matches at 11 bases. Germline-derived CDR1 and CDR2 are PRHDT and FYEKMQ (reference sequence). With V trimmed by 2 bases and J by 5 bases, 7 bases remained unmatched. CDR3 length: 16 residues. The CDR3 coding sequence is TGTGCCAGCAGCTTATGGGGGACAGGGGGAGGGACTGAAGCTTTCTTT. This gives the protein CASSLWGTGGGTEAFF. Based on the CDR3 plus reference TRBV13 and TRBJ1-1, the full variable domain is AAGVIQSPRHLIKEKRETATLKCYPIPRHDTVYWYQQGPGQDPQFLISFYEKMQSDKGSIPDRFSAQQFSDYHSELNMSSLELGDSALYFCASSLWGTGGGTEAFFGQGTRLTVV.

This rearrangement joins TRBV28 to TRBJ2-5; D is possibly TRBD1 (6 bases). Germline V gene sequence: CDR1 MDHEN, CDR2 SYDVKM. The CDR3 extends over 12 amino acids. Trimming pared 8 bases from V and 4 bases from J, leaving 11 bases between. The CDR3 coding sequence is TGTGCCAGCTGGGGGCGAGGAGAGACCCAGTACTTC. This sequence encodes CASWGRGETQYF.

This clonotype came up many times. V gene TRBV21-1 combines with J gene TRBJ1-1. TRBV21-1 is tagged as a pseudogene. The CDR3 has 9 residues. Here the CDR3 reads CASSAADFF. The DNA for the CDR3 is TGTGCCAGCAGCGCTGCCGATTTCTTT.

This clonotype was observed many times. CDR3: CASSVSGGSSTDTQYF. The CDR3 DNA reads TGTGCCAGCAGCGTTAGCGGGGGTAGTAGTACAGATACGCAGTATTTT. The rearrangement uses TRBV9 and TRBJ2-3; 9 bases are a match to TRBD2. This CDR3 is built from 16 residues. Per germline, CDR1 SGDLS and CDR2 YYNGEE. Trimming took 2 bases from V and 3 from J; bases not matched to a gene: 7.

This clonotype was recorded at least ten times. V and J are TRBV28 and TRBJ2-7, with D perhaps TRBD2 (6 bases). Germline CDR1 and CDR2: MDHEN and SYDVKM. This CDR3 comprises 12 residues. Trimming stripped 7 bases from V and 4 bases from J, with 11 bases between. CDR3: CASTDREYEQYF. The CDR3, as DNA: TGTGCCAGCACCGATCGGGAGTACGAGCAGTACTTC.

A few counts support this clonotype. The chain recombines TRBV12-3 or TRBV12-4 with TRBJ1-1, with D perhaps TRBD1 (5 bases). Trimming removed 10 bases at V and 2 bases at J, with 20 bases between. This CDR3 spans 15 amino acids. CDR3 coding DNA: TGTGCCACGGACAAGGGGATGGGGATAAACACTGAAGCTTTCTTT. This gives the protein CATDKGMGINTEAFF.

The chain couples TRBV6-1 to TRBJ2-1; 10 positions agree with TRBD1. The junction had 5 bases not matched to a gene; V was cut back by 1 base and J by 8 bases. The CDR3 has 15 residues. CDR1 is MNHNS, CDR2 SASEGT, per germline. The CDR3 here is CASSEGQGAMYEQFF. The CDR3 DNA is TGTGCCAGCAGTGAAGGACAGGGGGCAATGTATGAGCAGTTCTTC.

The chain uses TRBV4-3 and TRBJ2-7; TRBD2 agrees at 7 bases. Germline V CDR1 and CDR2: LGHNA, YSLEER. This CDR3 comprises 15 residues. Trimming took 0 bases from V and 2 from J; bases not matched to a gene: 4. CDR3 DNA: TGCGCCAGCAGCCAAGACCGAGGGAGGGCCTACGAGCAGTACTTC. Translated, it gives CASSQDRGRAYEQYF.

This clonotype occurred a few times. This chain links TRBV9 with TRBJ1-6; 7 positions match TRBD1. The CDR3 contains 17 residues. V was clipped by 3 bases and J by 4 bases; unmatched bases: 10. Germline CDR1 and CDR2: SGDLS and YYNGEE. In DNA form, the CDR3 reads TGTGCCAGCAGCGCCTCTGGAGGACAGGAATATAATTCACCCCTCCACTTT. Translated: CASSASGGQEYNSPLHF.

This clonotype was counted ten times or more. The rearrangement links TRBV20-1 to TRBJ1-3; 9 bases fit TRBD1. The germline CDR1 and CDR2 sequences are DFQATT and SNEGSKA (reference sequence). V gave up 5 bases and J gave up 4 bases; unmatched junction bases: 12. The CDR3 totals 16 residues. This chain's CDR3 is CSAHNPTGGEGNTIYF. The CDR3 region has the DNA TGCAGTGCTCACAACCCTACAGGGGGCGAAGGAAACACCATATATTTT.

This clonotype was counted between two and nine times. This rearrangement joins TRBV27 to TRBJ1-2; D remains unclear. The CDR3 runs to 14 residues. Germline CDR1 reads MNHEY; CDR2 reads SMNVEV (reference sequence). V lost 4 bases, J lost 8 bases, and 17 bases lay in between. The CDR3 DNA sequence: TGTGCCAGCAGTTCCTTTAGAGCCGGCAGCGGCTACACCTTC. Translated: CASSSFRAGSGYTF.

This clonotype has just a few counts. V gene TRBV6-2 or TRBV6-3 combines with J gene TRBJ2-7, with D hard to call. Between the trimmed V and J ends, which lost 2 bases and 2 bases, there was a span of 10 bases. The CDR3 covers 14 residues. CDR1 and CDR2 (germline): MNHEY, SVGEGT. The CDR3 nucleotides read TGTGCCAGCAGTTACGACCGGCCCACCTACGAGCAGTACTTC. This codes for CASSYDRPTYEQYF.

This clonotype was picked up many times. The chain carries TRBV30 and TRBJ2-7; perhaps D is TRBD1 or TRBD2 (5 bases each). Trimming left V 6 bases short and J 9 bases short, with 12 bases between. The germline V gene has CDR1 GTSNPN and CDR2 SVGIG (reference sequence). The CDR3 has 10 residues. CDR3 DNA sequence: TGTGCCTGTGGGGGTGAACGGCAGTACTTC. Translation gives CACGGERQYF.

The rearrangement uses TRBV4-3 and TRBJ1-1; D is unclear. V lost 0 bases to trimming and J lost 0 bases, with 8 bases between them. The germline CDR1 and CDR2 sequences are LGHNA and YSLEER. The CDR3 is 15 amino acids. In DNA, the CDR3 is TGCGCCAGCAGCCAAGAGGCACAAATGAACACTGAAGCTTTCTTT. This gives the protein CASSQEAQMNTEAFF.

There are many counts of this clonotype. The chain is built from TRBV6-1 and TRBJ1-2; D is possibly TRBD1 (6 bases). The germline V and J ends were trimmed by 3 bases and 0 bases, with 11 bases remaining between them. CDR1 is MNHNS, CDR2 SASEGT, per germline. The CDR3 loop spans 15 amino acids. The CDR3 region is CASSDRQEANYGYTF. The CDR3 DNA follows: TGTGCCAGCAGTGATAGACAGGAGGCTAACTATGGCTACACCTTC.

The CDR3 is CASSTGPNSGLYEQYF. For the CDR3, the DNA is TGTGCCAGCAGCACGGGCCCCAATAGCGGCTTGTACGAGCAGTACTTC. This chain links TRBV5-4 with TRBJ2-7; D is perhaps TRBD2 (6 bases). Germline V gene lookup returns CDR1 SGHNT and CDR2 YYREEE (reference sequence). V was clipped by 4 bases and J by 4 bases, with 21 bases between them. This CDR3 has 16 residues.

Many counts were recorded for this clonotype. The chain recombines TRBV3-1 with TRBJ2-7; D is unresolved. Per the germline V gene, CDR1 is LGHDT and CDR2 is YNNKEL (reference sequence). Between the trimmed V and J ends, which lost 1 base and 0 bases, there was a span of 7 bases. The CDR3 runs 14 residues. This CDR3 reads CASSQGPNSYEQYF. The CDR3 region has the DNA TGTGCCAGCAGCCAAGGGCCGAACTCCTACGAGCAGTACTTC.

This clonotype was observed a handful of times. The V call is TRBV5-4, the J call TRBJ1-1; 7 bases are a match to TRBD1. This CDR3 comprises 12 residues. CDR1 and CDR2 (germline): SGHNT, YYREEE (reference sequence). V dropped 4 bases and J dropped 5; count of bases not matched to a gene: 2. This CDR3 reads CASSGTATEAFF. Here the CDR3 DNA reads TGTGCCAGCAGCGGGACAGCTACTGAAGCTTTCTTT.

The table lists this clonotype with many counts. This chain links TRBV28 with TRBJ2-6; tentatively, D is TRBD1 (5 bases). The V and J ends lost 4 bases and 1 base respectively, with 20 bases between them. Germline lookup yields CDR1 MDHEN and CDR2 SYDVKM. The CDR3 is 19 amino acids. The CDR3 protein is CASSSSDSFRFSGANVLTF. CDR3 in DNA: TGTGCCAGCAGTTCTTCTGACAGTTTTCGGTTTTCTGGGGCCAACGTCCTGACTTTC.

CDR3 coding DNA: TGTGCCAGCACACCCGCGGCGGATCACACTGAAGCTTTCTTT. Translation gives CASTPAADHTEAFF. The J gene is TRBJ1-1, the V gene TRBV6-1; D unclear. This CDR3 contains 14 residues. Germline V gene lookup returns CDR1 MNHNS and CDR2 SASEGT. Trimming shortened V by 7 bases and J by 3 bases, and 15 bases separated the two germline ends.

The rearrangement joins TRBV7-2 to TRBJ2-1; D is unresolved. The CDR3 totals 16 residues. The germline gives CDR1 SGHTA, CDR2 FQGNSA. Trimming removed 1 base at V and 1 base at J, with 11 bases between. CDR3 bases: TGTGCCAGCAGCTTAGGAGGCCTGGGGTCCTACAATGAGCAGTTCTTC. This sequence encodes CASSLGGLGSYNEQFF.

This clonotype was counted ten times or more. This chain connects TRBV3-1 to TRBJ1-1, with 7 bases fitting TRBD1. The V segment lost 4 bases and the J segment 6 bases; nucleotides outside the gene matches: 5. This CDR3 is 13 amino acids long. The germline gives CDR1 LGHDT, CDR2 YNNKEL (reference sequence). The CDR3 loop is CASSPRQGAEAFF. For the CDR3, the DNA is TGTGCCAGCAGCCCCCGACAGGGAGCTGAAGCTTTCTTT.

At least ten counts were recorded for this clonotype. V gene TRBV4-2 combines with J gene TRBJ1-4, with a tentative D call TRBD1 (5 bases). V lost 2 bases and J lost 4, with 8 bases in between. The CDR3 consists of 14 residues. The germline gives CDR1 LGHNA, CDR2 YNFKEQ. This CDR3 reads CASSQQGGNEKLFF. CDR3 nucleotide sequence: TGTGCCAGCAGCCAACAGGGTGGTAATGAAAAACTGTTTTTT.

This clonotype was seen repeatedly, ten times or more. The chain links TRBV6-1 to TRBJ2-5; weak D call: TRBD1 (5 bases). Trimming removed 6 bases at V and 0 bases at J, with 14 bases between. Germline lookup yields CDR1 MNHNS and CDR2 SASEGT. The CDR3 spans 15 residues. CDR3 nucleotides: TGTGCCAGCAGCGCAGGGTCTACGTACCAAGAGACCCAGTACTTC. Its translation: CASSAGSTYQETQYF.

A note on this clonotype: Given a much more abundant clone one base away, this may be a read error. J is TRBJ1-1 and V is TRBV6-2 or TRBV6-3; D perhaps matches TRBD1 (5 bases). CDR3 length: 15 amino acids. Trimming shortened V by 1 base and J by 2 bases, and 11 bases separated the two germline ends. Germline loops: CDR1 MNHEY, CDR2 SVGEGT. CDR3 in DNA: TGTGCCAGCAGTTACTGGGGGAGAGAAAACACTGAAGCTTTCTTT. Translating it yields CASSYWGRENTEAFF.

This clonotype has a count of ten or more. This chain joins TRBV3-1 and TRBJ1-2; D call uncertain. With 3 bases removed from V and 6 bases from J, the gap between germline ends came to 8 bases. Per germline, CDR1 LGHDT and CDR2 YNNKEL (reference sequence). The CDR3 runs to 12 residues. CDR3 residues: CASSQDRHGYTF. DNA for the CDR3: TGTGCCAGCAGCCAGGATCGACATGGCTACACCTTC.